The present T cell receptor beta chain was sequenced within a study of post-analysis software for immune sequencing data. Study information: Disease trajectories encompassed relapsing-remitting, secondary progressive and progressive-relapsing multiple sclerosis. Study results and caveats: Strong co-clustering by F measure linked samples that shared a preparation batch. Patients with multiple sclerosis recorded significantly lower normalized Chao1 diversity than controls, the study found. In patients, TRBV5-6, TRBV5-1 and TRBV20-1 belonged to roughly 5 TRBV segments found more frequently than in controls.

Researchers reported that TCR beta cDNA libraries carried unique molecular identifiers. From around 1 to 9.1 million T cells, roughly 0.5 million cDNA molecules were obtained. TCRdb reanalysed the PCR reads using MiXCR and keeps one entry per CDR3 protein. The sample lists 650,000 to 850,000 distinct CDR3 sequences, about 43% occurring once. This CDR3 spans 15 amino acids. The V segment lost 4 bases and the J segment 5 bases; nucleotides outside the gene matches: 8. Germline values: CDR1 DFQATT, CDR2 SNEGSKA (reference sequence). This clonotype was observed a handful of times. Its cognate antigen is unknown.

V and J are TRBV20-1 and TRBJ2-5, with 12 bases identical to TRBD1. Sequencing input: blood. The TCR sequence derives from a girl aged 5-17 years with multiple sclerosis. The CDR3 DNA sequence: TGCAGTGCTACCCCCTGGGACAGGGGGCAGGAGACCCAGTACTTC. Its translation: CSATPWDRGQETQYF.